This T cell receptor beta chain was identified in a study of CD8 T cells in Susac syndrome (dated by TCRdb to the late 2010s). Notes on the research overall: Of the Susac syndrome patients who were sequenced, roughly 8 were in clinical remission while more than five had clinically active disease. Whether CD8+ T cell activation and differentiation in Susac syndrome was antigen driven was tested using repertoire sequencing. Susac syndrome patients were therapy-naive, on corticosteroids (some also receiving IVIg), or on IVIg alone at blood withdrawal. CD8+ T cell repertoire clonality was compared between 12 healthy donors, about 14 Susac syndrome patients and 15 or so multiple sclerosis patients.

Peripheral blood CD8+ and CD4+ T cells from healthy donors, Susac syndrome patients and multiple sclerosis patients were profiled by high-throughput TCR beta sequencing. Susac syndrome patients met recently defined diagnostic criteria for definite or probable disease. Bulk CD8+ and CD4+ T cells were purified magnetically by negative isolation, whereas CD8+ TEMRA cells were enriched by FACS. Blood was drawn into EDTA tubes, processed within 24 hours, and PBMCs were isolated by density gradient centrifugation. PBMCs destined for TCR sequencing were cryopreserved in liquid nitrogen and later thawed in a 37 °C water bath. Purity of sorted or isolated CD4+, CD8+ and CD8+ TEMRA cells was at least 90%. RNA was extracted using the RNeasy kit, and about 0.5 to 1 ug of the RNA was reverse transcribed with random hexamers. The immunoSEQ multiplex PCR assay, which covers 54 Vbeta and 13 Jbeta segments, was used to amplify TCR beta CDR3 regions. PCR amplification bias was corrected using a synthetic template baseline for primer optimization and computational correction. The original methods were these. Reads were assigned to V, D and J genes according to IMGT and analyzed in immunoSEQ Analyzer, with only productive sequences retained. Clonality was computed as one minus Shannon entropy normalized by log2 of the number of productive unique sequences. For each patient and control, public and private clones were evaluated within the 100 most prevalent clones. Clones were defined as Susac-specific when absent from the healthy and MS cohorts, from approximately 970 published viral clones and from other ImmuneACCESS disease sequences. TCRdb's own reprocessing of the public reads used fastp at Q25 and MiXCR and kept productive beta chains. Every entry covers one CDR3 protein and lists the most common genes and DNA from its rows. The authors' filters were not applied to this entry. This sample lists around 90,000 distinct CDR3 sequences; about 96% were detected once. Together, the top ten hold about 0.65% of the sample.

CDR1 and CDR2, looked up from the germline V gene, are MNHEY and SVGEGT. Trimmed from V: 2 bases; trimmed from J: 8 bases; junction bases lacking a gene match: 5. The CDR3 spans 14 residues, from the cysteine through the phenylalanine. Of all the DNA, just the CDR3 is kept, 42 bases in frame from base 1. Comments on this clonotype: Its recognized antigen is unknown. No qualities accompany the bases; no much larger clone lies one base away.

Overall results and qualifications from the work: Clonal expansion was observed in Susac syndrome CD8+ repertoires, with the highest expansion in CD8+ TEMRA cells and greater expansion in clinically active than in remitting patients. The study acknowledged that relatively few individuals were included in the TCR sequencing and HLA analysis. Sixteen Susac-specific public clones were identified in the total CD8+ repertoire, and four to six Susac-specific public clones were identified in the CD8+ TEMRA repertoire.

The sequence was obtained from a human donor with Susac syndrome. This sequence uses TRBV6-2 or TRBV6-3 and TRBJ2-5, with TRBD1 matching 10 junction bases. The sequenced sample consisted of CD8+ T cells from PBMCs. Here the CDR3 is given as CASSYDGTGDTQYF. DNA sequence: TGTGCCAGCAGTTACGATGGGACAGGGGATACCCAGTACTTC.